The T cell receptor beta chain under discussion was sequenced for a study of T cells in Graves' hyperthyroidism and ophthalmopathy. There were TCR beta CDR3 regions amplified from RNA transcripts. During a first-round RT-PCR of the TCR CDR3, the HTBI primer set was used. TCRdb itself ran the multiplex PCR reads through MiXCR, one entry per CDR3 protein. The data show about 590,000 distinct CDR3 sequences, approximately 14% seen once. Study results and limitations: Blood also contained most expanded thyroid clonotypes above 0.001.

Researchers defined stable Graves' hyperthyroidism as no ophthalmopathy progression within 18 months. Exclusion of patients followed from uncontrolled infection, other autoimmune disease, pregnancy or lactation. On the basis of clinical symptoms, serum thyroxine and TRAb, thyroid ultrasound and orbital computed tomography, diagnoses were made. This clonotype was detected ten times or more. Its matching antigen is unknown. This CDR3 has 14 residues. Germline values: CDR1 DFQATT, CDR2 SNEGSKA (reference sequence). Trimming removed 2 bases from V and 0 bases from J, with 11 bases in between. Specimen: blood. This sequence was found in a woman in her 30s with Graves' hyperthyroidism. The chain joins TRBV20-1 to TRBJ2-7, with D unclear. The CDR3 DNA is TGCAGTGCTAGAAAGCAGGCTAGCTCCTACGAGCAGTACTTC. Encoded protein: CSARKQASSYEQYF.